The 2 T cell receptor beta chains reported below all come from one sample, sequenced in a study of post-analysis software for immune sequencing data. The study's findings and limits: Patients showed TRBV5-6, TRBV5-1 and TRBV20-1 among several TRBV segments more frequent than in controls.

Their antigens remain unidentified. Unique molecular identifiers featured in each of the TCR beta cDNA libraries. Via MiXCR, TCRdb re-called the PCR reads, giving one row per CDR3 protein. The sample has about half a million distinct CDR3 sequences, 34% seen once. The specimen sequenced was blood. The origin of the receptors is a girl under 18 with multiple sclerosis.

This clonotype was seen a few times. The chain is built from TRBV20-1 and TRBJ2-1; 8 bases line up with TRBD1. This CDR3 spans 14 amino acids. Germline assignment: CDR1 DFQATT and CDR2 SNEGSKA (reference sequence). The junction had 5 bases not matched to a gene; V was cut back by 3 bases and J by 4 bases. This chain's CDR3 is CSASPRTGYNEQFF. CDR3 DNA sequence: TGCAGTGCTAGTCCTCGGACAGGGTACAATGAGCAGTTCTTC.

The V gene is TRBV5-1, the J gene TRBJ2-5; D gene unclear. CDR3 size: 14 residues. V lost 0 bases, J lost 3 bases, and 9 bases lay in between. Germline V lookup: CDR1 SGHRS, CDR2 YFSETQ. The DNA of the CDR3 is TGCGCCAGCAGCTTGGCGTCTGCGGAAGAGACCCAGTACTTC. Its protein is CASSLASAEETQYF. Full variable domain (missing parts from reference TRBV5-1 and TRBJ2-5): KAGVTQTPRYLIKTRGQQVTLSCSPISGHRSVSWYQQTPGQGLQFLFEYFSETQRNKGNFPGRFSGRQFSNSRSEMNVSTLELGDSALYLCASSLASAEETQYFGPGTRLLVL.